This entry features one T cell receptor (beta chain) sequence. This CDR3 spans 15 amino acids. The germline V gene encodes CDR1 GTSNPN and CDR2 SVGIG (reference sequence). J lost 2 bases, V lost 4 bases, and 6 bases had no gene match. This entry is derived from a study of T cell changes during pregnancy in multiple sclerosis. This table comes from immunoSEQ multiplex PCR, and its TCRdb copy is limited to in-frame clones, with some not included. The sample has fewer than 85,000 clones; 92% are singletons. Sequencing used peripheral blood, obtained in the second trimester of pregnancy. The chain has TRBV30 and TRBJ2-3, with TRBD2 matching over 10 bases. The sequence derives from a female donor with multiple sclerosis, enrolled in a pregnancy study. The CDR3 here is CAWTVAGGITDTQYF. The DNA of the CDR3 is TGTGCCTGGACAGTAGCGGGGGGTATCACAGATACGCAGTATTTT. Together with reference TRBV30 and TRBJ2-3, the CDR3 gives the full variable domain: SQTIHQWPATLVQPVGSPLSLECTVEGTSNPNLYWYRQAAGRGLQLLFYSVGIGQISSEVPQNLSASRPQDRQFILSSKKLLLSDSGFYLCAWTVAGGITDTQYFGPGTRLTVL.